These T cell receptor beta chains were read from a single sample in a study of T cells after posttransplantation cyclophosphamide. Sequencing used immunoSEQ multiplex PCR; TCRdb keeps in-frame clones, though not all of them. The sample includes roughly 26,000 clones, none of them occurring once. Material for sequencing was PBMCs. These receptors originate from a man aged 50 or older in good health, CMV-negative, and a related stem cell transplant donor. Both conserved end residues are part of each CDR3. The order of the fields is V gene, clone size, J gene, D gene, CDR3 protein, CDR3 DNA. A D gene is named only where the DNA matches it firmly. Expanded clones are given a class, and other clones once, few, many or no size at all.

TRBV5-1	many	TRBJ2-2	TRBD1	CASRPGTDAGELFF	TGCGCCAGCAGACCCGGGACAGACGCCGGGGAGCTGTTTTTT
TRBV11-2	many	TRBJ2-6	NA	CASSSLRGSGANVLTF	TGTGCCAGCAGCTCCCTTAGGGGTTCCGGGGCCAACGTCCTGACTTTC
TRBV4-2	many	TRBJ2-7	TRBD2	CASSQDHFGGAGQYF	TGTGCCAGCAGCCAAGATCATTTCGGGGGGGCGGGGCAGTACTTC
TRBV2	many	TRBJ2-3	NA	CASSEGSTDTQYF	TGTGCCAGCAGTGAAGGGAGTACAGATACGCAGTATTTT
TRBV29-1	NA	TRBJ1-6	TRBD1	CSVGDRDSPLHF	TGCAGCGTTGGGGACAGGGATTCACCCCTCCACTTT
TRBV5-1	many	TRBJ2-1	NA	CASSLVSGNNEQFF	TGCGCCAGCAGCTTGGTTAGCGGTAACAATGAGCAGTTCTTC
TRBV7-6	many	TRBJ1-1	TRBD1	CASSPRQGRTEAFF	TGTGCCAGCAGCCCAAGACAGGGACGCACTGAAGCTTTCTTT
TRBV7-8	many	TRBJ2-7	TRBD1	CASSLAPGQGFSYEQYF	TGTGCCAGCAGCTTAGCCCCGGGACAGGGCTTCTCCTACGAGCAGTACTTC
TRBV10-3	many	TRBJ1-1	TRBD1	CAISESGTGRDIAAEAFF	TGTGCCATCAGTGAGTCGGGGACAGGGCGGGACATCGCGGCTGAAGCTTTCTTT
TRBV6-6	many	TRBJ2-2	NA	CASSYADLPTGELFF	TGTGCCAGCAGTTACGCGGACTTACCCACCGGGGAGCTGTTTTTT
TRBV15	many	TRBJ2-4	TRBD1	CATSRDNRGNIQYF	TGTGCCACCAGCAGAGATAACAGGGGAAACATTCAGTACTTC
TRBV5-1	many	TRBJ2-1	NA	CASSLGGDEQFF	TGCGCCAGCAGCTTGGGGGGGGATGAGCAGTTCTTC
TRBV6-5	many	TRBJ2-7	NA	CASSDFLGGSYEQYF	TGTGCCAGCAGCGACTTCCTAGGGGGCTCCTACGAGCAGTACTTC
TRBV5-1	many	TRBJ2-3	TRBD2	CASSSGGADTQYF	TGCGCCAGCAGCTCCGGGGGGGCAGATACGCAGTATTTT
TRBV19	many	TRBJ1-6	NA	CASSIEAFRHNSPLHF	TGTGCCAGTAGTATAGAAGCTTTTCGCCATAATTCACCCCTCCACTTT